The 23 T cell receptor beta chains below come from one sample, sequenced in a study of T cells after yellow fever vaccination. TCRdb re-derived calls from the 5' RACE reads in MiXCR, one entry per CDR3 protein. Found here are some 26,000 distinct CDR3 sequences, roughly 3.4% of them singletons; the top ten hold 0.98%. Sequencing used PBMCs, either bulk or a sorted T-cell subset (CD4+, CD8+, memory, or dextramer-sorted; not recorded which), obtained roughly 46 days after the first yellow fever vaccination. These receptors all stem from a man younger than 35 who received the YFV17D yellow fever vaccine.

This clonotype has a count of ten or more. The CDR3 spells CASRGQGEGNTIYF. As DNA, the CDR3 is TGCGCCAGCAGAGGACAGGGTGAAGGAAACACCATATATTTT. The chain has TRBV5-1 and TRBJ1-3; 8 bases agree with TRBD1. The CDR3 contains 14 residues. The ends lost 5 bases at V and 4 bases at J; junction bases unmatched: 5. The germline V gene encodes CDR1 SGHRS and CDR2 YFSETQ.

On this clonotype: This may be a read error, as it is one base from a much larger clone. The rearrangement joins TRBV7-2 to TRBJ1-1, with no clear D. Per the germline V gene, CDR1 is SGHTA and CDR2 is FQGNSA. Trimming removed 2 bases at V and 11 bases at J, with 12 bases between. This CDR3 has 12 amino acids. DNA for the CDR3: TGTGCCAGCAGCTTAATCGCGGGCGACGCTTTCTTT. Its protein product is CASSLIAGDAFF.

This clonotype was recorded many times. The CDR3 DNA follows: TGCGCCAGCAGCCAAGCCCCCAAGTGGAATTACGAGCAGTACGTC. Amino acid sequence: CASSQAPKWNYEQYV. The rearrangement uses TRBV4-3 and TRBJ2-7; the D is unclear. Deletions cut 1 base from V and 4 bases from J, with 14 bases between. Germline assignment: CDR1 LGHNA and CDR2 YSLEER. This CDR3 is 15 amino acids long.

The table lists this clonotype with many counts. This rearrangement joins TRBV5-6 to TRBJ1-3; tentatively, D is TRBD1 (6 bases). Germline-derived CDR1 and CDR2 are SGHDT and YYEEEE. The CDR3 length is 15 residues. V lost 1 base to trimming and J lost 2 bases, with 10 bases between them. The CDR3 region is CASSLRGAAGNTIYF. CDR3 bases: TGTGCCAGCAGCTTGAGGGGGGCAGCTGGAAACACCATATATTTT.

This clonotype has a count of ten or more. Germline is not matched at one junction end, which may reflect a read error. The CDR3 sequence: CASSLWTGQETQYF. CDR3 nucleotides: TGTGCTAGCAGTCTATGGACAGGCCAAGAGACCCAGTACTTC. The V call is TRBV7-7, the J call TRBJ2-5; 7 positions agree with TRBD1. Germline loops: CDR1 SSHAT, CDR2 FNYEAQ (reference sequence). The CDR3 length is 14 residues.

Many counts were recorded for this clonotype. The V and J genes are TRBV7-9 and TRBJ1-1, with TRBD1 matching over 8 bases. CDR3 length: 15 residues. Germline assignment: CDR1 SEHNR and CDR2 FQNEAQ (reference sequence). J lost 0 bases, V lost 5 bases, and 5 bases had no gene match. This chain's CDR3 is CASSPRTGLNTEAFF. The CDR3, as DNA: TGTGCCAGCAGCCCACGGACAGGGTTGAACACTGAAGCTTTCTTT.

The table lists this clonotype with many counts. This chain joins TRBV7-9 and TRBJ2-1; 10 bases are shared with TRBD2. CDR1 is SEHNR, CDR2 FQNEAQ, per germline (reference sequence). The CDR3 spans 15 residues. J gave up 4 bases and V 5 bases, and 5 bases lay outside the gene matches. The CDR3 DNA sequence: TGTGCCAGCAGCGAAAAACTAGCGGGGTACAATGAGCAGTTCTTC. It specifies CASSEKLAGYNEQFF.

This clonotype was detected ten times or more. V usage is TRBV12-3 or TRBV12-4 and J usage is TRBJ1-2; 7 bases map to TRBD1. The CDR3 spans 15 residues. V lost 7 bases and J lost 2; bases outside the gene matches: 10. CDR3 nucleotides: TGTGCCAGCACCGCGGGGCAGGGGGGGAACTATGGCTACACCTTC. Translation gives CASTAGQGGNYGYTF.

V and J are TRBV2 and TRBJ2-5; D unclear. V was pared by 4 bases and J by 5 bases, with 8 bases between. Germline assignment: CDR1 SNHLY and CDR2 FYNNEI. The CDR3 is 12 amino acids. The CDR3 DNA follows: TGTGCCAGCAGTGGGTCCGGCGAGACCCAGTACTTC. Its translation: CASSGSGETQYF.

This clonotype was seen ten or more times. The V call is TRBV20-1, the J call TRBJ1-1; TRBD1 is a possible D gene (5 bases). Per the germline V gene, CDR1 is DFQATT and CDR2 is SNEGSKA (reference sequence). Trimming pared 5 bases from V and 4 bases from J, leaving 14 bases between. This CDR3 has 13 residues. In nucleotides, the CDR3 is TGCAGTGCTCAAGAAGGGACGTCCACTGAAGCTTTCTTT. This encodes CSAQEGTSTEAFF.

Many counts were recorded for this clonotype. This chain uses TRBV5-1 with TRBJ2-2, with TRBD1 matching over 9 bases. The J segment lost 3 bases and the V segment lost 5 bases, leaving 11 bases of the junction unmatched. Germline lookup yields CDR1 SGHRS and CDR2 YFSETQ. This CDR3 contains 17 residues. CDR3 residues: CASRYRGPTTYTGELFF. Here the CDR3 DNA reads TGCGCCAGCAGGTACAGGGGGCCCACTACCTACACCGGGGAGCTGTTTTTT.

There are many counts of this clonotype. The chain joins TRBV5-1 to TRBJ2-1; no reliable D call. From germline, CDR1 is SGHRS and CDR2 YFSETQ. There are 12 residues in the CDR3. V was shortened by 4 bases and J by 8 bases, with 10 bases between the two germline ends. The CDR3 spells CASSTQSDEQFF. CDR3 coding DNA: TGCGCCAGCAGCACGCAGTCGGATGAGCAGTTCTTC.

This clonotype was seen ten or more times. The rearrangement joins TRBV5-1 to TRBJ1-5; D is unresolved. Germline assignment: CDR1 SGHRS and CDR2 YFSETQ. V was trimmed by 4 bases and J by 4 bases, leaving 9 bases between them. This CDR3 has 13 residues. The CDR3 bases are TGCGCCAGCAGCCCGGACCCAAATCAGCCCCAGCATTTT. Protein sequence: CASSPDPNQPQHF.

This clonotype was counted ten times or more. The rearrangement uses TRBV19 and TRBJ1-5, with D possibly TRBD1 on 5 matching bases. CDR1 is LNHDA, CDR2 SQIVND, per germline (reference sequence). The CDR3 consists of 13 residues. Between the trimmed V and J ends, which lost 8 bases and 5 bases, there was a span of 13 bases. This chain's CDR3 is CASAQVVDQPQHF. As DNA, the CDR3 is TGTGCCAGTGCACAGGTGGTGGATCAGCCCCAGCATTTT.

This clonotype was seen at least ten times. The chain has TRBV29-1 and TRBJ2-3, with 7 bases aligning to TRBD2. The CDR3 totals 15 residues. Trimming removed 3 bases from V and 6 bases from J; junction bases left unmatched: 12. The germline gives CDR1 SQVTM, CDR2 ANQGSEA. CDR3 sequence reads: CSVDGIAGEEDTQYF. In DNA form, the CDR3 reads TGCAGCGTTGACGGAATAGCGGGTGAAGAGGATACGCAGTATTTT.

In its sample, this clonotype was seen many times. The J gene is TRBJ1-6, the V gene TRBV6-5; tentative D call: TRBD1 (6 bases). The CDR3 spans 15 residues. CDR1 is MNHEY, CDR2 SVGAGI, per germline. V lost 5 bases and J lost 10, with 18 bases in between. CDR3 bases: TGTGCCAGCAGTAGGGGGGGTACGGCAAGATCACCCCTCCACTTT. Its protein is CASSRGGTARSPLHF.

This clonotype was seen repeatedly, ten times or more. This rearrangement joins TRBV13 to TRBJ1-1, with D perhaps matching TRBD1 (6 bases). Germline CDR1 reads PRHDT; CDR2 reads FYEKMQ (reference sequence). Between the trimmed V and J ends, which lost 4 bases and 0 bases, there was a span of 12 bases. The CDR3 length is 15 residues. This CDR3 is CASSSYRALNTEAFF. CDR3 DNA sequence: TGTGCCAGCAGCTCCTACAGGGCGTTGAACACTGAAGCTTTCTTT.

This clonotype was recorded many times. This chain uses TRBV7-2 with TRBJ2-7, with 8 bases matching TRBD1. The CDR3 extends over 13 amino acids. Germline V gene data show CDR1 as SGHTA and CDR2 as FQGNSA. V lost 1 base and J lost 6; bases outside the gene matches: 2. The CDR3 bases are TGTGCCAGCAGCTTAGGAACAGGGGGCGAGCAGTACGTC. It yields the protein CASSLGTGGEQYV.

Many counts were recorded for this clonotype. This rearrangement joins TRBV2 to TRBJ2-7, with unresolved D. The CDR3 spans 14 residues. Trimming took 5 bases from V and 5 from J, leaving 16 bases between them. Germline CDR1 is SNHLY and CDR2 is FYNNEI. The CDR3 coding sequence is TGTGCCAGCAGTCGTGAAGGATCCTCTAACGAGCAGTACTTC. This sequence encodes CASSREGSSNEQYF.

This clonotype showed up many times. The rearrangement joins TRBV2 to TRBJ2-1, with a weak D call TRBD2 (7 bases). Germline assignment: CDR1 SNHLY and CDR2 FYNNEI. The V end was cut by 10 bases, the J end by 8 bases, with 18 bases between. The CDR3 contains 13 residues. CDR3 in amino acids: CANRRGAGYEQFF. The CDR3 DNA sequence: TGTGCCAACCGACGGGGGGCCGGGTATGAGCAGTTCTTC.

The sample holds many counts of this clonotype. The gene calls are TRBV7-3 and TRBJ1-4; perhaps TRBD1 as D (5 bases). Germline lookup yields CDR1 SGHTA and CDR2 FQGTGA. The CDR3 runs to 13 residues. V lost 5 bases to trimming and J lost 7 bases, with 11 bases between them. The DNA of the CDR3 is TGTGCCAGCAGCCGCAGGGAGGGTGAAAAACTGTTTTTT. Encoded protein: CASSRREGEKLFF.

This clonotype was picked up many times. The chain is built from TRBV5-1 and TRBJ1-1; TRBD1 might be the D (6 bases). Trimming removed 2 bases from V and 3 bases from J, with 14 bases in between. CDR1 SGHRS and CDR2 YFSETQ come from the germline V gene. The CDR3 totals 15 residues. CDR3 sequence reads: CASSLQGIGDTEAFF. The CDR3 DNA follows: TGCGCCAGCAGCTTACAGGGAATTGGTGACACTGAAGCTTTCTTT.

This clonotype was counted many times. This chain links TRBV4-3 with TRBJ1-4; the D gene is possibly TRBD1 (6 bases). The CDR3 is 16 amino acids. From germline, CDR1 is LGHNA and CDR2 YSLEER. Trimming removed 0 bases from V and 10 bases from J, with 18 bases in between. For the CDR3, the DNA is TGCGCCAGCAGCCAAGATAGGAGCCAGGGGTTGGGAAAACTGTTTTTT. Residues: CASSQDRSQGLGKLFF.